This T cell receptor beta chain was sequenced in a study of CD8+ T cells in alopecia areata. Study-wide results and limits: As there was one nonresponder, how baseline CD8+ expansion relates to response remains uncertain. Both scalp clonality and the expanded CD8+ clones among the top 100 showed a significant decrease with tofacitinib. During tofacitinib treatment, many expanded lesional clones remained in scalp and blood. Sequenced scalp T cells also include alphabeta T cells resident in normal skin.

A word on this clone: Antigen: not known.

cDNA reverse transcribed from extracted RNA served as the sequencing template. Generated by immunoSEQ multiplex PCR, the TCRdb table keeps only in-frame clones and is missing some. The sample lists 40,000 to 45,000 clones, more than 90% seen once, with about 19% in the top ten. Specified treatment: oral pan-JAK inhibitor, 5-10 mg twice daily. The sample here was CD8+ T cells sorted from blood, taken at week 24, from a patient treated with tofacitinib. This TCR derives from a human donor with alopecia areata.

The CDR3 loop is CASSSGQGGTDTQYF. The CDR3, as DNA: TGTGCCAGCAGCTCGGGACAGGGAGGCACAGATACGCAGTATTTT. The chain combines TRBV13 with TRBJ2-3, with TRBD1 identical over 9 bases. Trimming cost V 4 bases and J 1 base; bases outside gene matches: 3. The germline V gene has CDR1 PRHDT and CDR2 FYEKMQ (reference sequence). This CDR3 is built from 15 residues.